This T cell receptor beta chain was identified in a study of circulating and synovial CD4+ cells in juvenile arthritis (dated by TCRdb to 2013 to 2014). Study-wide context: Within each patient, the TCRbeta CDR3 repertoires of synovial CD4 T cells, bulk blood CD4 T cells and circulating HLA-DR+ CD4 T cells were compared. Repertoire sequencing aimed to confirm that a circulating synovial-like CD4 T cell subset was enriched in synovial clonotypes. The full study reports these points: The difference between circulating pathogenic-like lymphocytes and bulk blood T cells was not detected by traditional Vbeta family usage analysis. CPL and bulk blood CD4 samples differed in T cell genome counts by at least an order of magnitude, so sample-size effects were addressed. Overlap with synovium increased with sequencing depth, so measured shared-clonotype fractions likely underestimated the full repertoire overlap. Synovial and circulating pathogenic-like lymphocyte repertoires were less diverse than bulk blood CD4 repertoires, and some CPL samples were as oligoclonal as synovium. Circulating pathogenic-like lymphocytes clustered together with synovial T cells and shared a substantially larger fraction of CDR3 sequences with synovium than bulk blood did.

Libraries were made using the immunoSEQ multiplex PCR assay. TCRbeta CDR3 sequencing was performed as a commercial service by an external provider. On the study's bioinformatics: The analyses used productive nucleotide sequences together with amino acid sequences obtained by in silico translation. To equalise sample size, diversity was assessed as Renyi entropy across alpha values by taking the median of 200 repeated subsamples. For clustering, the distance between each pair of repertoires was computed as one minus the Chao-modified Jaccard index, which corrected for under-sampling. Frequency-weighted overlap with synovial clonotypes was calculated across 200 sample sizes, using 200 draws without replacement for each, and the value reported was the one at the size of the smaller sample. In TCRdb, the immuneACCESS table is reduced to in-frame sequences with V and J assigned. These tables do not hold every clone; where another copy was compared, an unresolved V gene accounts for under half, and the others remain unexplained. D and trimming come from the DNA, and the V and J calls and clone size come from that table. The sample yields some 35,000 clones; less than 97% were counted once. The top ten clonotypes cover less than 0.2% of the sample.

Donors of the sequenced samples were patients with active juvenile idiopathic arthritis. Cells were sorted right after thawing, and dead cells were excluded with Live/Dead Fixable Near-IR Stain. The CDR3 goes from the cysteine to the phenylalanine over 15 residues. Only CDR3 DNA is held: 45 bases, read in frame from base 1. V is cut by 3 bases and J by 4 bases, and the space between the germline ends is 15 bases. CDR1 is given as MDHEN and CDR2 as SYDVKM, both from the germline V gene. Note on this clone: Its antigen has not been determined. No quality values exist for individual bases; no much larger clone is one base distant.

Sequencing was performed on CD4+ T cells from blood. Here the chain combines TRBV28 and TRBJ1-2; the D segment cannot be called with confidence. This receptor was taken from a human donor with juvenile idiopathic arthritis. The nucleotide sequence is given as TGTGCCAGCAGTTTCCAGACACTCCTTGGCTATGGCTACACCTTC. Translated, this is CASSFQTLLGYGYTF.